The 25 T cell receptor beta chains listed next were all sequenced from one sample in a study of tumor and adjacent non-tumor tissue in lung cancer. The library came from three nested PCR rounds adapted from ARM-PCR protocols. TCRdb analysed the multiplex PCR reads with MiXCR anew, one entry per CDR3 protein. The repertoire has 220,000 or so distinct CDR3 sequences, 60% to 75% of them found once; the top ten carry almost 25%. No cell sorting was done before RNA was extracted from the tissue. Sequenced: lung tumor tissue. These receptors all stem from a man between 60 and 75 years old with non-small cell lung cancer.

As for this clonotype: At one of its ends the junction is not consistent with the germline gene, which may arise from a read error. The rearrangement uses TRBV11-2 and TRBJ2-3; tentative D call: TRBD2 (5 bases). Germline CDR1 is SGHAT and CDR2 is FQNNGV. The CDR3 is 15 amino acids. The DNA of the CDR3 is TGTGCCAGCAGCTTTATCCTAGCAGTGGCTGATACGCAATATTTT. Translating it yields CASSFILAVADTQYF.

In the case of this clonotype: One junction end does not reproduce the germline sequence, and a read error may be involved. The chain has TRBV12-3 or TRBV12-4 and TRBJ2-3; D gene ambiguous. This CDR3 is built from 13 residues. CDR3: CASTPVSTDTLYF. The CDR3 coding sequence is TGTGCCAGCACTCCCGTTAGCACAGATACGCTGTACTTT.

This chain links TRBV20-1 with TRBJ2-5; 7 bases match TRBD1. CDR3 length: 14 amino acids. The germline V gene encodes CDR1 DFQATT and CDR2 SNEGSKA (reference sequence). Trimming cost V 6 bases and J 5 bases; bases outside gene matches: 12. DNA of the CDR3: TGCAGTGCCAAGGGGGCAGCTCAAGGGGAGACCCAGTACTTC. It translates to CSAKGAAQGETQYF.

The chain uses TRBV12-3 or TRBV12-4 and TRBJ2-2; D might be TRBD2 (7 bases). The CDR3 consists of 15 residues. V lost 3 bases, J lost 13 bases, and 21 bases lay in between. CDR3 amino acids: CASSFRGAGTGGLFF. CDR3 nucleotide sequence: TGTGCCAGCAGTTTCCGGGGGGCGGGCACCGGTGGGCTGTTTTTT.

The chain recombines TRBV7-8 with TRBJ2-2; 7 positions agree with TRBD1. The CDR3 loop spans 14 amino acids. The V segment lost 8 bases and the J segment 8 bases; nucleotides outside the gene matches: 11. Germline V gene lookup returns CDR1 SGHVS and CDR2 FQNEAQ. The CDR3: CASCSGQSPGELFF. The CDR3 nucleotides are TGTGCCAGCTGCTCGGGACAGAGCCCAGGGGAGCTGTTTTTT.

Details on this clonotype: At one boundary the junction diverges from the germline segment, which might be a read error. This sequence joins TRBV11-2 and TRBJ2-7; D possibly uses TRBD1 or TRBD2 (5 bases each). Germline V gene data show CDR1 as SGHAT and CDR2 as FQNNGV. The CDR3 contains 17 residues. CDR3 DNA sequence: TGTGCCAGCGGCTTAGACGGAAGGGACGAGGGAATCTACGAGCAGTACTTC. Translated, it gives CASGLDGRDEGIYEQYF.

This clonotype showed up many times. The chain uses TRBV29-1 and TRBJ2-2; D is perhaps TRBD2 (5 bases). The CDR3 extends over 11 amino acids. The germline V gene encodes CDR1 SQVTM and CDR2 ANQGSEA. V shed 5 bases and J shed 5 bases, with 6 bases lying between them. In DNA form, the CDR3 reads TGCAGCGTTTGGAGGACCGGGGAGCTGTTTTTT. It codes for CSVWRTGELFF.

This clonotype was found many times. The rearrangement joins TRBV6-6 to TRBJ1-4; D is undetermined. CDR3 length equals 11 residues. The germline CDR1 and CDR2 sequences are MNHNY and SVGAGI (reference sequence). Trimming cost V 4 bases and J 8 bases, with 5 bases left between them. The CDR3 region is CASSSSEKLFF. CDR3 sequence (DNA): TGTGCCAGCAGTTCTAGCGAAAAACTGTTTTTT.

Regarding this clonotype: This clone may be a read error of a much larger clone one base away. The chain has TRBV12-3 or TRBV12-4 and TRBJ2-4; D is possibly TRBD2 (5 bases). The CDR3 has 13 amino acids. Trimming stripped 6 bases from V and 16 bases from J, with 22 bases between. This CDR3 reads CASSFGGERAEYF. CDR3 bases: TGTGCCAGCAGCTTCGGAGGCGAGAGGGCCGAATACTTC.

The chain links TRBV11-2 to TRBJ1-2; the match to TRBD1 covers 9 bases. Germline V gives CDR1 SGHAT, CDR2 FQNNGV. The CDR3 length is 13 residues. Germline trimming cut 6 bases from V and 7 bases from J; bases unmatched to any gene: 6. CDR3 loop: CASSPRDRVGYTF. Here the CDR3 DNA reads TGTGCCAGCAGTCCCAGGGACAGGGTTGGCTACACCTTC.

Comment on this clonotype: This may be a read error: a much more frequent sequence differs by one nucleotide. The rearrangement links TRBV29-1 to TRBJ1-1; 7 bases agree with TRBD1. J lost 3 bases, V lost 6 bases, and 10 bases had no gene match. CDR3 size: 14 residues. Germline V gene data show CDR1 as SQVTM and CDR2 as ANQGSEA. The CDR3 DNA follows: TGCAGCGTCCTGACTGACAGGGCCTACACTGAAGCTTTCTTT. Its protein product is CSVLTDRAYTEAFF.

Only a few counts were recorded for this clonotype. The chain uses TRBV30 and TRBJ2-5; D call uncertain. The germline gives CDR1 GTSNPN, CDR2 SVGIG (reference sequence). The V gene lost 5 bases and the J gene lost 1 base, with 5 bases spanning the gap. This CDR3 has 11 amino acids. CDR3 in DNA: TGTGCCTGGGACCGCCAAGAGACCCAGTACTTC. This gives the protein CAWDRQETQYF.

This clonotype appeared a single time. A read error is likely, as this CDR3 ends without the conserved phenylalanine or tryptophan. V is TRBV6-6 and J is TRBJ2-7, with 12 positions matching TRBD1. J was trimmed by 2 bases and V by 4 bases; bases with no gene match: 6. The CDR3 sequence is 16 residues long. Germline V gene data show CDR1 as MNHNY and CDR2 as SVGAGI (reference sequence). CDR3 nucleotide sequence: TGTGCCAGCAGTTCAACCGGGACAGGGGGCGCCTACGAGCAGTACTTA. Its protein is CASSSTGTGGAYEQYL.

A word on this clonotype: At one of its ends the junction is not consistent with the germline gene, which may arise from a read error. The J gene is TRBJ2-1, the V gene TRBV6-2 or TRBV6-3; the D gene is possibly TRBD2 (5 bases). The length of the CDR3 is 15 residues. Looked up from germline, CDR1 is MNHEY and CDR2 is SVGEGT. CDR3 amino acids: CANIYRGWSRDEQFF. The CDR3 nucleotides read TGTGCCAACATTTATAGAGGCTGGAGCCGGGATGAACAGTTCTTC.

This clonotype was seen repeatedly, ten times or more. The chain carries TRBV6-6 and TRBJ1-1, with 8 bases identical to TRBD1. The CDR3 has 14 amino acids. V trimming: 6 bases; J trimming: 5 bases; junction bases outside the gene matches: 8. Germline assignment: CDR1 MNHNY and CDR2 SVGAGI (reference sequence). The CDR3 DNA sequence: TGTGCCAGCAGCGTCACAGGGGGAATTACTGAAGCTTTCTTT. It is translated as CASSVTGGITEAFF.

As to this clonotype: This may be a read error, as it is one base from a much larger clone. As the CDR3 is not closed by the conserved phenylalanine or tryptophan, this likely results from a read error. The chain combines TRBV12-3 or TRBV12-4 with TRBJ2-5, with 9 nucleotides matching TRBD1. Unmatched junction bases numbered 3, after V lost 6 bases and J lost 4 bases. The CDR3 contains 13 residues. The CDR3 sequence: CASRWTGAETQYL. The CDR3, as DNA: TGTGCCAGCAGATGGACAGGGGCAGAGACCCAGTACTTG.

There are a few counts of this clonotype. The chain employs TRBV5-4 and TRBJ2-2; 7 bases are shared with TRBD2. Germline V CDR1 and CDR2: SGHNT, YYREEE (reference sequence). The CDR3 runs 15 residues. The V and J ends lost 4 bases and 2 bases, in that order; junction bases with no gene match: 5. Here the CDR3 DNA reads TGTGCCAGCAGCCCGAGACTAGCCAACACCGGGGAGCTGTTTTTT. This sequence encodes CASSPRLANTGELFF.

CDR3 DNA sequence: TGTGCCAGCAGCCACGAACATACCAAGGATTTAGCTAAAAACATTCAGTACTTC. It yields the protein CASSHEHTKDLAKNIQYF. The chain has TRBV14 and TRBJ2-4; D is undetermined. The germline V gene encodes CDR1 SGHDN and CDR2 FVKESK. Trimming stripped 3 bases from V and 4 bases from J, with 22 bases between. The CDR3 extends over 18 amino acids. Looking up the rest from reference TRBV14 and TRBJ2-4 gives the full variable domain: EAGVTQFPSHSVIEKGQTVTLRCDPISGHDNLYWYRRVMGKEIKFLLHFVKESKQDESGMPNNRFLAERTGGTYSTLKVQPAELEDSGVYFCASSHEHTKDLAKNIQYFGAGTRLSVL.

On this clonotype itself: Germline and junction disagree at one end, which may indicate a read error. This chain links TRBV29-1 with TRBJ1-1; no reliable D call. The CDR3 contains 13 residues. From germline, CDR1 is SQVTM and CDR2 ANQGSEA. CDR3 protein: CSAAWGDATEALF. In DNA form, the CDR3 reads TGCAGCGCTGCCTGGGGAGATGCCACAGAAGCTCTCTTT.

This clonotype occurred a few times. The V and J genes are TRBV7-8 and TRBJ1-5, with D perhaps matching TRBD1 (5 bases). The CDR3 is 14 residues long. Germline CDR1 SGHVS, CDR2 FQNEAQ. The ends were cut back, 5 bases at V and 4 bases at J, with 12 bases in the middle. Here the CDR3 reads CASSLRDGNQPQHF. CDR3 DNA sequence: TGTGCCAGCAGCCTTCGGGACGGGAATCAGCCCCAGCATTTT.

The chain carries TRBV12-3 or TRBV12-4 and TRBJ1-6; no reliable D call. V was trimmed by 5 bases and J by 7 bases, leaving 6 bases between them. The CDR3 is 12 residues long. CDR3 DNA sequence: TGTGCCAGCAGTAGGTGCAATTCACCCCTCCACTTT. Its translation is CASSRCNSPLHF.

The chain is built from TRBV4-1 and TRBJ2-7; 10 bases align to TRBD2. Germline V gives CDR1 MGHRA, CDR2 YSYEKL. This CDR3 has 15 residues. After removal of 4 bases from V and 1 base from J, the junction contained 4 bases not matched to a gene. As DNA, the CDR3 is TGCGCCAGCAGCCCCTCTAGCGGGAGTTCCTACGAGCAGTACTTC. Amino acids: CASSPSSGSSYEQYF.

This clonotype was recorded once. Germline and junction disagree at one end, which may indicate a read error. The V and J genes are TRBV6-5 and TRBJ2-2, with 7 positions matching TRBD2. CDR1 and CDR2 from the germline V gene are MNHEY and SVGAGI. There are 17 residues in the CDR3. This CDR3 is CASSYSNGGSYAGELFF. CDR3 DNA sequence: TGTGCCAGCAGTTACTCTAACGGGGGGTCTTACGCCGGGGAGCTGTTTTTC.

This clonotype was counted once. Relative to the germline gene, one junction end is altered; a read error may explain this. V gene TRBV11-2 combines with J gene TRBJ2-2, with D possibly matching TRBD1 (7 bases). Germline V gene sequence: CDR1 SGHAT, CDR2 FQNNGV. This CDR3 comprises 17 residues. DNA for the CDR3: TGTGCCAGCAGCTTAGTTGGTCGGGCAGGGGGTCCCGGGGGGCTGTTTTTT. It yields the protein CASSLVGRAGGPGGLFF. Full variable domain (rest looked up from reference TRBV11-2 and TRBJ2-2): EAGVAQSPRYKIIEKRQSVAFWCNPISGHATLYWYQQILGQGPKLLIQFQNNGVVDDSQLPKDRFSAERLKGVDSTLKIQPAKLEDSAVYLCASSLVGRAGGPGGLFFGEGSRLTVL.

Concerning this clonotype: Sequence at one end of the junction differs from germline and may be a read error. The gene calls are TRBV29-1 and TRBJ1-2; D unclear. This CDR3 has 13 residues. The germline CDR1 and CDR2 sequences are SQVTM and ANQGSEA. CDR3 coding DNA: TGCAGCGTTGGGGCCGAATTAAACTATGTCTACACCTTC. Its translation is CSVGAELNYVYTF.